The 12 T cell receptor beta chains listed next were all sequenced from one sample in a study of brain T cells in children with intractable seizures. Only in-frame clones appear in the TCRdb table, and some are missing; sequencing was by immunoSEQ multiplex PCR. The table has 50,000 to 80,000 clones, about 96% seen once; the top ten hold 0.3% to 0.4%. This sample comprised peripheral blood, obtained at surgery. These receptors all come from a boy less than two years old with focal cortical dysplasia and intractable seizures.

This clone was picked up a small number of times. This chain's CDR3 is CASSDGVSGNYGYTF. The CDR3 coding sequence is TGCGCCAGCAGTGACGGCGTGAGTGGGAACTATGGCTACACCTTC. The chain employs TRBV10-2 and TRBJ1-2, with unresolved D. The germline V and J ends were trimmed by 3 bases and 2 bases, with 13 bases remaining between them. Germline CDR1 and CDR2: WSHSY and SAAADI. The length of the CDR3 is 15 residues.

The rearrangement uses TRBV5-4 and TRBJ2-3; 8 bases match TRBD2. V dropped 4 bases and J dropped 4; count of bases not matched to a gene: 14. The CDR3 is 17 residues long. Germline V gives CDR1 SGHNT, CDR2 YYREEE (reference sequence). The CDR3 region is CASSPFGPAGAADTQYF. The CDR3 bases are TGTGCCAGCAGCCCTTTCGGACCAGCGGGAGCTGCAGATACGCAGTATTTT. The entire variable domain, with the rest obtained from reference TRBV5-4 and TRBJ2-3, is as follows: ETGVTQSPTHLIKTRGQQVTLRCSSQSGHNTVSWYQQALGQGPQFIFQYYREEENGRGNFPPRFSGLQFPNYSSELNVNALELDDSALYLCASSPFGPAGAADTQYFGPGTRLTVL.

CDR3 sequence (DNA): TGCGCCAGCAGTGCCTCGAATGAGGGGCAGACCCAGTACTTC. Protein product: CASSASNEGQTQYF. The chain couples TRBV10-1 to TRBJ2-5; D tentatively fits TRBD1 or TRBD2 (5 bases each). Germline CDR1 reads WNHNN; CDR2 reads SYGVQD (reference sequence). With 4 bases removed from V and 6 bases from J, the gap between germline ends came to 15 bases. CDR3 length equals 14 residues.

This chain connects TRBV27 to TRBJ2-7; D tentatively fits TRBD1 or TRBD2 (6 bases each). CDR3 length equals 13 residues. Trimming removed 6 bases from V and 4 bases from J, with 13 bases in between. The germline V gene has CDR1 MNHEY and CDR2 SMNVEV (reference sequence). The CDR3 loop reads CASRGRGGYEQYF. CDR3 coding DNA: TGTGCCAGCAGGGGCAGGGGAGGTTACGAGCAGTACTTC.

For the CDR3, the DNA is TGCAGCGTTGAAGATGGGTCACAGGGGGCGGGTGAAGCTTTCTTT. Amino acids: CSVEDGSQGAGEAFF. This chain joins TRBV29-1 and TRBJ1-1, with 9 bases aligning to TRBD1. The length of the CDR3 is 15 residues. Germline V gene data show CDR1 as SQVTM and CDR2 as ANQGSEA. V gave up 0 bases and J gave up 7 bases; unmatched junction bases: 9.

CDR3 nucleotides: TGTGCCAGCTCAACCGGACAGGGGAATTCACCCCTCCACTTT. This translates into CASSTGQGNSPLHF. This chain joins TRBV18 and TRBJ1-6; 9 nucleotides match TRBD1. The length of the CDR3 is 14 residues. V was pared by 5 bases and J by 7 bases, with 3 bases of the junction left unmatched. The germline V gene has CDR1 KGHSH and CDR2 LQKENI.

This clone was seen only once. The chain joins TRBV11-2 to TRBJ2-7; 8 bases line up with TRBD1. Germline CDR1 reads SGHAT; CDR2 reads FQNNGV. CDR3 size: 15 residues. J lost 2 bases, V lost 1 base, and 4 bases had no gene match. The CDR3 protein is CASSLGGTGPYEQYF. The CDR3 nucleotides read TGTGCCAGCAGCTTAGGTGGGACAGGCCCCTACGAGCAGTACTTC.

The CDR3 DNA sequence: TGTGCCAGCAGCGCGACAGGGCAGGGGAACACTGAAGCTTTCTTT. It is translated as CASSATGQGNTEAFF. This chain connects TRBV7-9 to TRBJ1-1, with 7 nucleotides matching TRBD1. The CDR3 is made up of 15 amino acids. V was clipped by 5 bases and J by 1 base; unmatched bases: 7. CDR1 and CDR2 (germline): SEHNR, FQNEAQ (reference sequence).

This chain uses TRBV2 with TRBJ1-6, with TRBD1 identical over 9 bases. The CDR3 extends over 15 amino acids. Germline V CDR1 and CDR2: SNHLY, FYNNEI. The junction had 6 bases not matched to a gene; V was cut back by 3 bases and J by 9 bases. CDR3 sequence (DNA): TGTGCCAGCAGTGAGTACAGGGGGCTTTCTTCACCCCTCCACTTT. Encoded protein: CASSEYRGLSSPLHF.

The rearrangement uses TRBV2 and TRBJ1-2, with 8 bases matching TRBD1. The CDR3 is 12 residues long. The V gene's germline CDR1 is SNHLY and CDR2 FYNNEI. V lost 7 bases to trimming and J lost 3 bases; unmatched junction nucleotides: 1. CDR3 sequence (DNA): TGTGCCAGCATGGGACAGGACTATGGCTACACCTTC. This codes for CASMGQDYGYTF.

The chain has TRBV15 and TRBJ1-2; D is undetermined. Germline CDR1 and CDR2: LNHNV and YYDKDF (reference sequence). V was trimmed by 2 bases and J by 8 bases, leaving 18 bases between them. The CDR3 spans 15 residues. For the CDR3, the DNA is TGTGCCACCAGCAGATTTGGACCGGGTTCGGGCGGCTACACCTTC. The encoded protein is CATSRFGPGSGGYTF.

CDR3 region: CSVPEYGGGPTYNEQFF. The CDR3 DNA sequence: TGCAGCGTTCCGGAATATGGCGGGGGGCCCACCTACAATGAGCAGTTCTTC. V and J are TRBV29-1 and TRBJ2-1, with 8 bases matching TRBD2. Per the germline V gene, CDR1 is SQVTM and CDR2 is ANQGSEA. There are 17 residues in the CDR3. With 5 bases clipped from V and 2 bases from J, the junction kept 14 bases outside the gene matches.